This is a list of T cell receptor beta chains from one sample in a study of blood T cells in healthy people across ages. TCRdb itself ran the 5' RACE reads through MiXCR, one entry per CDR3 protein. The table lists 920,000 or so distinct CDR3 sequences, 40% to 55% of them singletons. Sequenced sample: blood. The receptor set was obtained from a woman aged 60-75 years in good health. Each CDR3 is given with its conserved first and last residue. Each record gives: J gene, clone size, V gene, CDR3 protein. Clone size appears in some rows only: once, few, many, or a class for an expanded clone.

TRBJ2-5 | few | TRBV7-2 | CASSLALGAGETQYF
TRBJ2-4 | once | TRBV5-1 | CASSSSLGEQYF
TRBJ2-3 | few | TRBV9 | CASSVGSNQWSDTQYF
. | . | TRBV11-2 | CASSSGRTGNYEQYF
TRBJ2-1 | once | TRBV10-3 | CAITQGLSKDGEQFF
TRBJ2-7 | . | TRBV15 | CATSRVGEFYEQYF
TRBJ2-5 | . | TRBV9 | CASAQAGWNEQYF
TRBJ2-5 | . | TRBV20-1 | CSARGDRGVGETQYF
TRBJ2-3 | many | TRBV7-9 | CASSSRGGTDTQYF
TRBJ2-3 | few | TRBV7-2 | CASSPSAGRTDTQYF
TRBJ2-5 | . | TRBV2 | CASSGGTKETQYF
TRBJ1-1 | few | TRBV2 | CASRREGQVNTEAFF
TRBJ2-7 | . | TRBV20-1 | CSARGVQTSYEQYF
TRBJ2-7 | few | TRBV5-1 | CASSIGQGIYEQYF
. | . | TRBV6-1 | CASSEPRVAGTYNEQYF
TRBJ1-1 | . | TRBV5-1 | CASSLTGSGTEAFF
TRBJ2-3 | few | TRBV5-1 | CASGGQSSSTDTQYF
TRBJ1-6 | . | TRBV12-3/TRBV12-4 | CASSFGDVGSPLHF
TRBJ1-6 | . | TRBV2 | CAKGQGNTSPLHF
TRBJ2-7 | . | TRBV9 | CASSVASSGGFYEQYF
TRBJ1-6 | . | TRBV7-9 | CASSLGADNSPLHF
TRBJ2-3 | many | TRBV28 | CASSFRGGTQYF
TRBJ1-2 | . | TRBV4-2 | CAGSQGAGSNYGYTF
TRBJ2-7 | . | TRBV29-1 | CSVAKGGQGYEQYF